The count of the clone carrying this TCR beta chain is one. These data come from a study of OX40 agonist ivuxolimab in advanced cancers. Study as a whole: Age averaged around 59 years (range roughly 23 to 85), and just over 80% were male.

Germline V lookup: CDR1 MRHNA, CDR2 SNTAGT. V lost 5 bases, J lost 5 bases, and 10 bases lay in between. The CDR3 spans 13 residues. People who had autoimmune disease history or systemic immunosuppression were excluded. TCRdb keeps only in-frame clones here, not all; method: immunoSEQ multiplex PCR. The table shows roughly 38,000 clones, with 70% to 80% occurring only once. The receptor was isolated from an adult with an advanced solid tumor such as melanoma, head and neck, liver or kidney cancer. The chain uses TRBV6-4 and TRBJ2-1; D tentatively reads TRBD1 or TRBD2 (5 bases each). Source: CD4+ or CD8+ T cells sorted from blood, taken in a trial of the OX40 agonist ivuxolimab. The CDR3 DNA reads as TGTGCCAGCAGTCGGGACCTAAACAATGAGCAGTTCTTC. It yields the protein CASSRDLNNEQFF.